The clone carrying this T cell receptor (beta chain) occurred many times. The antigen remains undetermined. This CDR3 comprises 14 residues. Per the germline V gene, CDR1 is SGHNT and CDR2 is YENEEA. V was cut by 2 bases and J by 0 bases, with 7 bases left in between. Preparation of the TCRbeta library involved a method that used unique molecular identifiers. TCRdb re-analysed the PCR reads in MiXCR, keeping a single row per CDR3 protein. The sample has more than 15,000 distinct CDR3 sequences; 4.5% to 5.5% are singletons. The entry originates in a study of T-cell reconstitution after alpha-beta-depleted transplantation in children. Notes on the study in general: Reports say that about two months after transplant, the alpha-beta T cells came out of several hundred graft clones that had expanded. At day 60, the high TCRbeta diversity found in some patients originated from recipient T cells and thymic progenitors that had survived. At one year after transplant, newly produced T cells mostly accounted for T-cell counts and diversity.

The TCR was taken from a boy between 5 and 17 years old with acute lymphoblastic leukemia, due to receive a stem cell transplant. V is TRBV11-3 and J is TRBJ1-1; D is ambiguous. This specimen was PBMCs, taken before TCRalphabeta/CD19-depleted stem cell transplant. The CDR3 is CASSLTSMNTEAFF. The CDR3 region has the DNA TGTGCCAGCAGCTTAACGTCAATGAACACTGAAGCTTTCTTT. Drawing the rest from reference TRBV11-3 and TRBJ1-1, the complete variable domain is EAGVVQSPRYKIIEKKQPVAFWCNPISGHNTLYWYLQNLGQGPELLIRYENEEAVDDSQLPKDRFSAERLKGVDSTLKIQPAELGDSAVYLCASSLTSMNTEAFFGQGTRLTVV.